This passage covers 5 T cell receptor beta chains from one sample sequenced in a study of blood T cell repertoires in COVID-19. The method was immunoSEQ multiplex PCR; TCRdb's version includes in-frame clones alone and lacks a portion of them. The data show about 40,000 clones, with 92% seen just once and roughly 8.3% held by the top ten. Sequenced material: peripheral blood. These receptors all come from a man aged 50 to 59 with active COVID-19.

The chain carries TRBV11-2 and TRBJ1-5; 7 nucleotides agree with TRBD1. The germline gives CDR1 SGHAT, CDR2 FQNNGV. The CDR3 is made up of 14 amino acids. The J segment lost 3 bases and the V segment lost 5 bases, leaving 4 bases of the junction unmatched. The CDR3 sequence: CASSQDRSNQPQHF. CDR3 DNA: TGTGCCAGCAGCCAGGACAGGTCCAATCAGCCCCAGCATTTT.

V and J are TRBV9 and TRBJ2-1; 8 bases map to TRBD2. V shed 4 bases and J 0 bases; nucleotides not matched to a gene: 15. The CDR3 has 19 residues. Germline CDR1 SGDLS, CDR2 YYNGEE. CDR3 bases: TGTGCCAGCAGCCGTAGCGGGACTTTCCGACCGGGCTCCTACAATGAGCAGTTCTTC. This codes for CASSRSGTFRPGSYNEQFF.

This chain connects TRBV5-1 to TRBJ2-3; TRBD2 matches at 13 bases. The junction had 7 bases not matched to a gene; V was cut back by 0 bases and J by 0 bases. This CDR3 has 19 amino acids. Germline V CDR1 and CDR2: SGHRS, YFSETQ. The CDR3: CASSLAGTSGMASTDTQYF. DNA for the CDR3: TGCGCCAGCAGCTTGGCCGGGACTAGCGGGATGGCTAGCACAGATACGCAGTATTTT.

The V gene is TRBV28, the J gene TRBJ2-7, with 14 bases lining up with TRBD2. The germline V gene has CDR1 MDHEN and CDR2 SYDVKM. V shed 5 bases, J shed 5 bases, and the junction held 5 bases outside the gene matches. The CDR3 spans 15 residues. The CDR3 reads CASSAGTSGSHEQYF. The CDR3 DNA reads TGTGCCAGCAGTGCCGGGACTAGCGGGAGTCACGAGCAGTACTTC. Filled out from reference TRBV28 and TRBJ2-7, the complete variable domain reads DVKVTQSSRYLVKRTGEKVFLECVQDMDHENMFWYRQDPGLGLRLIYFSYDVKMKEKGDIPEGYSVSREKKERFSLILESASTNQTSMYLCASSAGTSGSHEQYFGPGTRLTVT.

V gene TRBV19 combines with J gene TRBJ1-5; 9 bases line up with TRBD1. CDR3 length: 15 amino acids. The germline V gene has CDR1 LNHDA and CDR2 SQIVND (reference sequence). Unmatched junction bases numbered 5, after V lost 6 bases and J lost 2 bases. The CDR3 protein is CASSSGQGRNQPQHF. CDR3 nucleotide sequence: TGTGCCAGTAGCTCCGGACAGGGGCGCAATCAGCCCCAGCATTTT.